One sample yielded the 8 T cell receptor beta chains listed below, sequenced in a study of shared T cell receptors in the human thymus. Produced via immunoSEQ multiplex PCR; TCRdb's table is partial and in-frame only. This table has hundreds of thousands of clones, around 89% appearing once. The sample also formed part of further work on human thymus T cells.

The source material was thymocytes. The receptors derive from a boy under two years old with a congenital heart defect.

V and J are TRBV5-1 and TRBJ2-1; 9 bases line up with TRBD2. The germline V gene encodes CDR1 SGHRS and CDR2 YFSETQ. The V segment lost 2 bases and the J segment 8 bases; nucleotides outside the gene matches: 8. This CDR3 comprises 15 residues. The chain's CDR3 is CASSFAGGGEDEQFF. CDR3 nucleotides: TGCGCCAGCAGCTTCGCGGGAGGGGGGGAGGATGAGCAGTTCTTC.

V gene TRBV7-2 combines with J gene TRBJ2-7; 9 nucleotides line up with TRBD2. The CDR3 runs to 14 residues. CDR1 is SGHTA, CDR2 FQGNSA, per germline. Trimming removed 3 bases from V and 4 bases from J; junction bases left unmatched: 4. The CDR3: CASSFGLARYEQYF. In DNA, the CDR3 is TGTGCCAGCAGCTTCGGACTAGCGCGGTACGAGCAGTACTTC.

This clone was recorded only once. The rearrangement links TRBV28 to TRBJ2-1, with D perhaps matching TRBD2 (6 bases). The CDR3 totals 16 residues. With 3 bases removed from V and 1 base from J, the gap between germline ends came to 13 bases. Germline V lookup: CDR1 MDHEN, CDR2 SYDVKM. This CDR3 is CASSLIRGRSYNEQFF. The CDR3 coding sequence is TGTGCCAGCAGTTTGATTCGGGGGAGATCCTACAATGAGCAGTTCTTC. The variable domain in full, completed from reference TRBV28 and TRBJ2-1, reads DVKVTQSSRYLVKRTGEKVFLECVQDMDHENMFWYRQDPGLGLRLIYFSYDVKMKEKGDIPEGYSVSREKKERFSLILESASTNQTSMYLCASSLIRGRSYNEQFFGPGTRLTVL.

The V gene is TRBV28, the J gene TRBJ2-7; D is perhaps TRBD1 (6 bases). The CDR3 totals 14 residues. CDR1 and CDR2 from the germline V gene are MDHEN and SYDVKM. Trimming cost V 6 bases and J 2 bases, with 14 bases left between them. CDR3 sequence: CASRPNRVTYEQYF. The CDR3 nucleotides are TGTGCCAGCAGGCCTAACAGGGTAACCTACGAGCAGTACTTC.

V usage is TRBV7-6 and J usage is TRBJ2-7; tentatively, D is TRBD1 (6 bases). This CDR3 contains 15 residues. Trimming took 5 bases from V and 5 from J, leaving 19 bases between them. CDR1 is SGHVS and CDR2 is FNYEAQ in the germline V gene. CDR3 protein: CASSLHQGIVDEQYF. The CDR3 DNA sequence: TGTGCCAGCAGCCTCCATCAGGGGATCGTGGACGAGCAGTACTTC.

The chain is built from TRBV7-6 and TRBJ2-7, with TRBD1 identical over 7 bases. V dropped 1 base and J dropped 2; count of bases not matched to a gene: 11. This CDR3 has 17 amino acids. Germline V gene lookup returns CDR1 SGHVS and CDR2 FNYEAQ. The CDR3 loop reads CASSLEGYEGQPYEQYF. The DNA for the CDR3 is TGTGCCAGCAGCTTAGAAGGGTACGAGGGACAGCCCTACGAGCAGTACTTC.

V gene TRBV7-9 combines with J gene TRBJ2-3; tentative D call: TRBD1 (5 bases). The CDR3 loop spans 15 amino acids. V lost 1 base and J 4 bases, leaving 12 bases between the germline ends. Germline values: CDR1 SEHNR, CDR2 FQNEAQ (reference sequence). CDR3 sequence reads: CASSLEGAYADTQYF. CDR3 DNA sequence: TGTGCCAGCAGCTTAGAAGGGGCGTATGCAGATACGCAGTATTTT.

This clone was recorded a few times. The V gene is TRBV28, the J gene TRBJ1-1, with a tentative D call TRBD1 (6 bases). Germline V lookup: CDR1 MDHEN, CDR2 SYDVKM. V was clipped by 6 bases and J by 1 base, with 12 bases between them. CDR3 length: 14 residues. The CDR3 coding sequence is TGTGCCAGCAGACTGGGGACACCGAACACTGAAGCTTTCTTT. It yields the protein CASRLGTPNTEAFF.